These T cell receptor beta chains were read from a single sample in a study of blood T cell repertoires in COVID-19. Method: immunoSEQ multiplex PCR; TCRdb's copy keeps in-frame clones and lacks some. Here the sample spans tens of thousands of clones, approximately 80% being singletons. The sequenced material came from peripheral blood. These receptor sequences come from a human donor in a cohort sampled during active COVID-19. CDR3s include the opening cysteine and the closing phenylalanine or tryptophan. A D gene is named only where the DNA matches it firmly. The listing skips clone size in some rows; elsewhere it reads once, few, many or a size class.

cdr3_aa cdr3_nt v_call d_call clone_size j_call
CASTKGGTPLAKNIQYF TGTGCCAGCACCAAGGGGGGGACCCCTCTAGCCAAAAACATTCAGTACTTC TRBV28 . . TRBJ2-4
CASSLGALRTPRNEQFF TGTGCCAGCAGTCTAGGGGCTTTAAGAACCCCACGCAATGAGCAGTTCTTC TRBV7-3 . . TRBJ2-1
CSANSYYGYTF TGCAGTGCTAACAGTTACTATGGCTACACCTTC TRBV20-1 . few TRBJ1-2
CASSLTGNSAQETQYF TGTGCCAGCAGCTTAACAGGGAATTCGGCACAAGAGACCCAGTACTTC TRBV7-2 . . TRBJ2-5
CASSLKTGNNQPQHF TGTGCCAGCAGTTTAAAGACAGGCAACAATCAGCCCCAGCATTTT TRBV5-6 . . TRBJ1-5
CASSSQQGTEQYF TGTGCCAGCAGTTCGCAACAGGGTACCGAGCAGTACTTC TRBV12-3/TRBV12-4 . . TRBJ2-7
CSVEEGQGILPLSGNTIYF TGCAGCGTTGAAGAGGGACAGGGGATTCTCCCCCTCTCTGGAAACACCATATATTTT TRBV29-1 TRBD1 . TRBJ1-3
CASSPGGQAKNIQYF TGTGCCAGCAGCCCCGGGGGGCAGGCCAAAAACATTCAGTACTTC TRBV3-1/TRBV3-2 . . TRBJ2-4
CSAADPGNEKLFF TGCAGCGCCGCTGACCCGGGGAATGAAAAACTGTTTTTT TRBV29-1 . . TRBJ1-4
CASSLGQGMNGYTF TGTGCCAGCAGCCTAGGTCAGGGTATGAATGGCTACACCTTC TRBV3-1/TRBV3-2 . . TRBJ1-2
CASSPPEGTVTGELFF TGTGCCAGCTCACCACCGGAGGGGACGGTCACCGGGGAGCTGTTTTTT TRBV18 . . TRBJ2-2
CATSAPITSGTSLEQYF TGTGCCACCAGCGCCCCAATAACTAGCGGGACATCGCTCGAGCAGTACTTC TRBV15 TRBD2 once TRBJ2-7
CASSLAVAGELFF TGTGCCAGCAGTCTAGCGGTAGCCGGGGAGCTGTTTTTT TRBV6-5 TRBD2 once TRBJ2-2
CASKSGTPYEQYF TGTGCCAGCAAAAGCGGGACACCCTACGAGCAGTACTTC TRBV25-1 . . TRBJ2-7
CASSPEGPGTEAFF TGCGCCAGCAGCCCCGAGGGCCCGGGCACTGAAGCTTTCTTT TRBV4-1 . . TRBJ1-1
CASSRRLAGQETQYF TGTGCCAGCAGCCGGCGACTAGCGGGGCAAGAGACCCAGTACTTC TRBV5-6 TRBD2 . TRBJ2-5
CASSRGTVYNSPLHF TGTGCCAGCAGCCGCGGGACAGTATATAATTCACCCCTCCACTTT TRBV6-5 TRBD1 . TRBJ1-6
CASSYVERKNYGYTF TGTGCCAGTAGTTATGTAGAGAGAAAAAACTATGGCTACACCTTC TRBV19 . . TRBJ1-2
CASRVGLAGADEQYF TGCGCCAGCAGGGTGGGGCTAGCGGGAGCTGACGAGCAGTACTTC TRBV4-3 TRBD2 few TRBJ2-7
CASRRREGDGYEQYF TGTGCCTCTAGACGGCGGGAGGGCGATGGGTACGAGCAGTACTTC TRBV2 TRBD2 . TRBJ2-7
CAWMGQVLTGELFF TGTGCCTGGATGGGACAGGTCTTGACCGGGGAGCTGTTTTTT TRBV30 TRBD1 . TRBJ2-2
CASSQEGGSGEKLFF TGTGCCAGCAGCCAAGAGGGGGGTTCTGGAGAAAAACTGTTTTTT TRBV3-1/TRBV3-2 . . TRBJ1-4
CASSLGRSSYEQYF TGTGCCAGCAGCTTGGGCCGGAGCTCCTACGAGCAGTACTTC TRBV5-6 . . TRBJ2-7
CASSRARAGAGNEQFF TGTGCCAGCAGCAGAGCAAGAGCGGGAGCTGGCAATGAGCAGTTCTTC TRBV7-6 TRBD2 . TRBJ2-1
CASSRRTSGRHEQYF TGTGCCAGCAGTCGGCGGACTAGCGGGAGGCACGAGCAGTACTTC TRBV7-2 TRBD2 . TRBJ2-7
CASSLDSSPGLAEITDTQYF TGTGCCAGCAGTTTAGACAGCTCCCCGGGACTAGCGGAGATCACAGATACGCAGTATTTT TRBV28 TRBD2 . TRBJ2-3
CASSVGGTGGNEQFF TGTGCCAGCAGCGTAGGCGGGACAGGGGGGAATGAGCAGTTCTTC TRBV9 TRBD1 . TRBJ2-1
CASCLSGTSGRPIYEQYF TGTGCCAGCTGCCTGTCCGGGACTAGCGGGAGGCCCATCTACGAGCAGTACTTC TRBV28 TRBD2 . TRBJ2-7
CASSTGTGGYTGELFF TGTGCCAGCAGCACAGGGACAGGGGGCTACACCGGGGAGCTGTTTTTT TRBV9 TRBD1 . TRBJ2-2
CASSQTGRDYTF TGTGCCAGCAGCCAGACAGGGCGAGACTACACCTTC TRBV14 TRBD1 . TRBJ1-2
CASSGGRRGNTIYF TGTGCCAGCAGCGGCGGGAGACGGGGAAACACCATATATTTT TRBV7-9 . . TRBJ1-3
CARSIQRRLGSYNEQFF TGTGCCAGAAGCATACAAAGGAGGTTAGGGTCCTACAATGAGCAGTTCTTC TRBV5-3 . . TRBJ2-1
CASTKPGTASSYEQYF TGTGCCAGCACGAAGCCAGGGACAGCCAGCTCCTACGAGCAGTACTTC TRBV2 TRBD1 . TRBJ2-7
CASSLVLAGGYEQYF TGTGCCAGCAGCTTAGTACTAGCGGGAGGTTACGAGCAGTACTTC TRBV11-2 TRBD2 . TRBJ2-7
CASRGPRQGNTGELFF TGTGCCAGTAGAGGCCCCCGACAGGGGAACACCGGGGAGCTGTTTTTT TRBV19 TRBD1 . TRBJ2-2
CASSLDPSGNYEQYF TGTGCCAGCAGCTTAGATCCTAGCGGAAACTACGAGCAGTACTTC TRBV7-2 TRBD2 . TRBJ2-7
CSAVRDNQNTEAFF TGCAGCGCTGTCCGGGACAACCAGAACACTGAAGCTTTCTTT TRBV29-1 . . TRBJ1-1
CASSYFGNEQFF TGCGCCAGCAGCTACTTTGGCAATGAGCAGTTCTTC TRBV5-1 . . TRBJ2-1
CASSPRGSNQPQHF TGTGCCAGCAGCCCCAGGGGTAGCAATCAGCCCCAGCATTTT TRBV5-6 . once TRBJ1-5
CASSLPDSSENNEQFF TGTGCCAGCAGCTTACCGGACAGCTCAGAAAACAATGAGCAGTTCTTC TRBV5-4 . . TRBJ2-1
CASSLVLGDTEAFF TGTGCCAGCAGCTTAGTTTTAGGGGACACTGAAGCTTTCTTT TRBV7-9 . . TRBJ1-1
CASTPITSTDTQYF TGTGCCAGCACCCCCATAACTAGCACAGATACGCAGTATTTT TRBV7-2 . few TRBJ2-3
CASSVRSSTDTQYF TGCGCCAGCAGTGTCCGGAGTAGCACAGATACGCAGTATTTT TRBV10-1 . . TRBJ2-3
CASSSISTDTQYF TGTGCCAGCAGCTCCATTAGCACAGATACGCAGTATTTT TRBV7-9 . few TRBJ2-3
CASKGARQETQYF TGTGCCAGCAAGGGGGCTAGACAAGAGACCCAGTACTTC TRBV7-2 TRBD1 . TRBJ2-5
CASSPGTGFFNEQFF TGTGCCAGCAGCCCCGGGACAGGGTTTTTCAATGAGCAGTTCTTC TRBV7-6 TRBD1 . TRBJ2-1
CASSTTGLNTEAFF TGTGCCAGTAGCACGACAGGATTGAACACTGAAGCTTTCTTT TRBV19 . few TRBJ1-1
CASSSSIEGRAFF TGTGCCAGCAGCTCCTCCATTGAGGGGAGGGCTTTCTTT TRBV7-8 . . TRBJ1-1
CASSLVAGGYNEQFF TGTGCCAGCAGCTTAGTCGCGGGAGGGTACAATGAGCAGTTCTTC TRBV11-2 TRBD2 . TRBJ2-1
CASSQGLAGPYNEQFF TGTGCCAGCAGCCAGGGACTAGCGGGACCCTACAATGAGCAGTTCTTC TRBV6-2/TRBV6-3 TRBD2 . TRBJ2-1
CASSRGTGDNEQFF TGTGCCAGCAGCCGTGGTACAGGGGACAATGAGCAGTTCTTC TRBV7-2 TRBD1 . TRBJ2-1